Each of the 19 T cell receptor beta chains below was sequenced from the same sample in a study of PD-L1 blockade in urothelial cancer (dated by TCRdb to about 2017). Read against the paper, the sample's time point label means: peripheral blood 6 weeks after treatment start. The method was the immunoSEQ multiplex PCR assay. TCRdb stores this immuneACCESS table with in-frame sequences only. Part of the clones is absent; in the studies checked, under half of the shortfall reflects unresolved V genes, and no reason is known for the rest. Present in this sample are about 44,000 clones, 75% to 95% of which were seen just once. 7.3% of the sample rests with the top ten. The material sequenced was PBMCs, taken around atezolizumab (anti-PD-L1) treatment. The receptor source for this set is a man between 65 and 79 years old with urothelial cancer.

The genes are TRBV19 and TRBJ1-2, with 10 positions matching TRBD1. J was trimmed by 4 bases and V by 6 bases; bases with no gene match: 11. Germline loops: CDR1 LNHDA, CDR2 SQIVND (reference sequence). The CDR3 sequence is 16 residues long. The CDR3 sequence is CASSMDRGGLGYGYTF. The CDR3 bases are TGTGCCAGTAGCATGGACAGGGGGGGATTAGGCTATGGCTACACCTTC.

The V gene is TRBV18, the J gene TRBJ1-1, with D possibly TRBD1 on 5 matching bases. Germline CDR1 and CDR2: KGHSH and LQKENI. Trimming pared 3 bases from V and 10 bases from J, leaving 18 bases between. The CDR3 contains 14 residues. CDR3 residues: CASSPTRGLGGAFF. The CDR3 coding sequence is TGTGCCAGCTCACCGACGAGGGGCTTGGGAGGAGCTTTCTTT.

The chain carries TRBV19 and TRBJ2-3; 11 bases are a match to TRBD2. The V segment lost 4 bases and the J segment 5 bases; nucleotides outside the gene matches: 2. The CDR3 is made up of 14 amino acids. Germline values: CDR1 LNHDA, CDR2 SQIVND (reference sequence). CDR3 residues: CASSRGLAGDTQYF. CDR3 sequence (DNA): TGTGCCAGTAGTAGAGGACTAGCGGGAGATACGCAGTATTTT. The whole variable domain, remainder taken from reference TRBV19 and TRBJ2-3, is DGGITQSPKYLFRKEGQNVTLSCEQNLNHDAMYWYRQDPGQGLRLIYYSQIVNDFQKGDIAEGYSVSREKKESFPLTVTSAQKNPTAFYLCASSRGLAGDTQYFGPGTRLTVL.

In DNA form, the CDR3 reads TGTGCCAGCACTAAGTTGGGGGGGGAGTATCAGCCCCAGCATTTT. It translates to CASTKLGGEYQPQHF. This chain links TRBV6-6 with TRBJ1-5; D might be TRBD1 (5 bases). CDR3 length: 15 residues. CDR1 and CDR2 (germline): MNHNY, SVGAGI (reference sequence). V was clipped by 7 bases and J by 5 bases, with 18 bases between them.

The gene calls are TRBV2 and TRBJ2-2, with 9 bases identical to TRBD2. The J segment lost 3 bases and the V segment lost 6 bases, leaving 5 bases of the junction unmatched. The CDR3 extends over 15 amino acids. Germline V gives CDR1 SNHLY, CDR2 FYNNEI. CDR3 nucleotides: TGTGCCAGCAGGGGTCTAGCGGGGTACACCGGGGAGCTGTTTTTT. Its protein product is CASRGLAGYTGELFF. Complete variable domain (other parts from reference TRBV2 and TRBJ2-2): EPEVTQTPSHQVTQMGQEVILRCVPISNHLYFYWYRQILGQKVEFLVSFYNNEISEKSEIFDDQFSVERPDGSNFTLKIRSTKLEDSAMYFCASRGLAGYTGELFFGEGSRLTVL.

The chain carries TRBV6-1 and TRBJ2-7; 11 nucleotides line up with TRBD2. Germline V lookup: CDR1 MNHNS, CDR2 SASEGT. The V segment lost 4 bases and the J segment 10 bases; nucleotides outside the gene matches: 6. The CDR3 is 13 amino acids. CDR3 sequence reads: CASSGSSGRGQYF. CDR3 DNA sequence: TGTGCCAGCAGTGGTAGTAGCGGGAGGGGTCAGTACTTC.

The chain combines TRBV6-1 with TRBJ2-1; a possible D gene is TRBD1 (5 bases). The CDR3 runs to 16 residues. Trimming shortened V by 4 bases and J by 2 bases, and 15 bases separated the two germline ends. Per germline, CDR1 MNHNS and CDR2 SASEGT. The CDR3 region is CASSARQRYAYNEQFF. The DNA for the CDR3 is TGTGCCAGCAGTGCTCGACAGCGATACGCCTACAATGAGCAGTTCTTC.

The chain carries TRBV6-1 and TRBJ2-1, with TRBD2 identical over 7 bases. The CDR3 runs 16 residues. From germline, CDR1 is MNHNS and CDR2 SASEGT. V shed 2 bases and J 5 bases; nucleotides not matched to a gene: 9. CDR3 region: CASSEFSLAVNNEQFF. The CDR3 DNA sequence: TGTGCCAGCAGTGAATTTTCGCTAGCGGTAAACAATGAGCAGTTCTTC.

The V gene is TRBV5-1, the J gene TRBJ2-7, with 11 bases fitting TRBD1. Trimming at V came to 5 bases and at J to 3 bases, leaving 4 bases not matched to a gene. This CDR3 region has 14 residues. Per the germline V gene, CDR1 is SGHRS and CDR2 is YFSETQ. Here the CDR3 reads CASRAGTGGYEQYF. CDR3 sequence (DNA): TGCGCCAGCAGGGCCGGGACAGGGGGCTACGAGCAGTACTTC.

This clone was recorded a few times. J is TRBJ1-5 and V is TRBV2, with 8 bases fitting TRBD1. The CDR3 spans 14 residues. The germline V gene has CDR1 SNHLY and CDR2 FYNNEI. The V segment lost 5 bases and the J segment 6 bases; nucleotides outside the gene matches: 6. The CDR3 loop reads CASSWTGTGQPQHF. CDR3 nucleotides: TGTGCCAGCAGTTGGACAGGGACGGGTCAGCCCCAGCATTTT. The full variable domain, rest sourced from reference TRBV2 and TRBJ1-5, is EPEVTQTPSHQVTQMGQEVILRCVPISNHLYFYWYRQILGQKVEFLVSFYNNEISEKSEIFDDQFSVERPDGSNFTLKIRSTKLEDSAMYFCASSWTGTGQPQHFGDGTRLSIL.

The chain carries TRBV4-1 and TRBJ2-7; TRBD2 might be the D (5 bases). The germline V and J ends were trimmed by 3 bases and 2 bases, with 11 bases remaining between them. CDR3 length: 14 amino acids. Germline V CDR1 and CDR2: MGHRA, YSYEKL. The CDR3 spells CASSHREGAYEQYF. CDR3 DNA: TGCGCCAGCAGCCATCGGGAAGGAGCCTACGAGCAGTACTTC.

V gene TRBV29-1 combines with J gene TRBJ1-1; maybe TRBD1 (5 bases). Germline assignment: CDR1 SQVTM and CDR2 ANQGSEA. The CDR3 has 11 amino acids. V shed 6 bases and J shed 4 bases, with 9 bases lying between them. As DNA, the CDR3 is TGCAGCGTGGGGGGGGTCACTGAAGCTTTCTTT. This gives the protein CSVGGVTEAFF.

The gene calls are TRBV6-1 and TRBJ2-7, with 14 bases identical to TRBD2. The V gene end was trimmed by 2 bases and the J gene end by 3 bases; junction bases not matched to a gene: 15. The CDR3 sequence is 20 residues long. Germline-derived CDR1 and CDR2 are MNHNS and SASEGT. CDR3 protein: CASSEYLPGLAGEWGYEQYF. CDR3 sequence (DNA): TGTGCCAGCAGTGAATACTTACCGGGACTAGCGGGAGAGTGGGGCTACGAGCAGTACTTC.

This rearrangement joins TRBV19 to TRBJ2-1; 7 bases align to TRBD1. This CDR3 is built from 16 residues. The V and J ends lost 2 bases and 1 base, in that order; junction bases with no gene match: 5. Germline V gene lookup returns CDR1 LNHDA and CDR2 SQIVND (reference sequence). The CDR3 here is CASSIRAGGSYNEQFF. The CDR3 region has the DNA TGTGCCAGTAGTATAAGAGCAGGGGGATCCTACAATGAGCAGTTCTTC.

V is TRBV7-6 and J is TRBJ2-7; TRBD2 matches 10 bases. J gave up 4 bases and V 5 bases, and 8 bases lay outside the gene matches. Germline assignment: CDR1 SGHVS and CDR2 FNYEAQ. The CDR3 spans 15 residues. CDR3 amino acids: CASSPRGTSDYEQYF. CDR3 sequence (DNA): TGTGCCAGCAGCCCAAGGGGGACTAGCGATTACGAGCAGTACTTC.

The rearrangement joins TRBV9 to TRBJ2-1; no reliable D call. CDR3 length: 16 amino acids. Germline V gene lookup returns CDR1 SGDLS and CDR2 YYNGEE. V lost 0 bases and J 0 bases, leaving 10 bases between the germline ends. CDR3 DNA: TGTGCCAGCAGCGTAGGGCAGTCAAGCTCCTACAATGAGCAGTTCTTC. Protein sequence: CASSVGQSSSYNEQFF. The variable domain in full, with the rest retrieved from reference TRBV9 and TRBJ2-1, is DSGVTQTPKHLITATGQRVTLRCSPRSGDLSVYWYQQSLDQGLQFLIQYYNGEERAKGNILERFSAQQFPDLHSELNLSSLELGDSALYFCASSVGQSSSYNEQFFGPGTRLTVL.

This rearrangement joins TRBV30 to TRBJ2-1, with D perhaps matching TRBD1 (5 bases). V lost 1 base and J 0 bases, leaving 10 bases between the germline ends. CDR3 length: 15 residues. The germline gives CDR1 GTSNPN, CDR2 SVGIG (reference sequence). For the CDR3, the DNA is TGTGCCTGGAGTGGGACACCTAACTCCTACAATGAGCAGTTCTTC. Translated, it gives CAWSGTPNSYNEQFF.

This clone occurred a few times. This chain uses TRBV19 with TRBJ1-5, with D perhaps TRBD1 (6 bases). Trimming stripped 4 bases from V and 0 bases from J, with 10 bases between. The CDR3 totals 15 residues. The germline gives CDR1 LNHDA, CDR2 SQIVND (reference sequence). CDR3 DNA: TGTGCCAGTAGTACGGGACACATTAGCAATCAGCCCCAGCATTTT. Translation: CASSTGHISNQPQHF.

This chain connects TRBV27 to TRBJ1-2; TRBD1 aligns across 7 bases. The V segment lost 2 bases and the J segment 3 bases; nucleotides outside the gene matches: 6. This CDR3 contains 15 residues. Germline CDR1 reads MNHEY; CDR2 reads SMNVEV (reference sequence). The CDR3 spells CASSLERGGHYGYTF. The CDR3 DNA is TGTGCCAGCAGTTTAGAAAGAGGGGGCCACTATGGCTACACCTTC.